The text below deals with one TCR beta chain. With 7 bases removed from V and 1 base from J, the gap between germline ends came to 10 bases. This CDR3 region has 12 residues. The germline CDR1 and CDR2 sequences are SQVTM and ANQGSEA. The data were produced by immunoSEQ multiplex PCR, yet TCRdb's version contains in-frame clones alone and is incomplete. The sample holds approximately 180,000 clones, 80% to 90% seen once. The data were taken from a study of blood T cell repertoires in COVID-19. The clonotype originates from a woman aged 50 to 60 with acute or convalescent COVID-19. The sequenced sample consisted of peripheral blood. This chain uses TRBV29-1 with TRBJ1-1; D is unclear. In nucleotides, the CDR3 is TGCAGCGCATGGGCGTGGAACACTGAAGCTTTCTTT. This encodes CSAWAWNTEAFF. The variable domain in full, with the rest retrieved from reference TRBV29-1 and TRBJ1-1, is SAVISQKPSRDICQRGTSLTIQCQVDSQVTMMFWYRQQPGQSLTLIATANQGSEATYESGFVIDKFPISRPNLTFSTLTVSNMSPEDSSIYLCSAWAWNTEAFFGQGTRLTVV.